What follows describes a single T cell receptor (beta chain). A multiplex PCR was run with 60 Vbeta primers and 13 Jbeta primers. TCRdb's table, derived via immunoSEQ multiplex PCR, lists solely in-frame clones and lacks some. The sample holds under 200,000 clones, 75% to 85% seen once. This sample stems from a study of cytomegalovirus exposure and HLA in healthy donors. Germline assignment: CDR1 SGHVS and CDR2 FNYEAQ. V trimming: 5 bases; J trimming: 8 bases; junction bases outside the gene matches: 6. The CDR3 sequence is 14 residues long. The receptor was derived from a woman in her 30s in good health and CMV-seropositive. This chain joins TRBV7-6 and TRBJ1-4; 9 nucleotides align to TRBD1. The source material was PBMCs. CDR3 loop: CASSPTGGVEKLFF. The CDR3 region has the DNA TGTGCCAGCAGCCCGACAGGGGGGGTCGAAAAACTGTTTTTT.